Listed here is a single T cell receptor beta chain. The antigen is not known. This specimen belongs to a study of metastatic and nonmetastatic thyroid tumors. Study context: A comparison of repertoires was made across blood and tumor or nodule tissue from malignant and benign thyroid patients. Study conclusions and caveats: Within blood and tumor, benign nodules reportedly had significantly lower TCR beta diversity than malignant thyroid tumors did.

All patients were treatment-naive before thyroid surgery. Per the original methods: The distant-metastasis classifier for papillary thyroid cancer was built from CDR3 differences across clinicopathological groups. TCRdb recomputed clones from the PCR reads via MiXCR. TCRdb assigned the V and J calls; the authors' analysis was not used. The sample has roughly 18,000 clones; 25% to 30% are singletons. The CDR3 has 14 amino acids. V was cut by 5 bases and J by 4 bases, with 18 bases left in between. Germline V CDR1 and CDR2: DFQATT, SNEGSKA (reference sequence). V is TRBV20-1 and J is TRBJ2-7; D may match TRBD1 or TRBD2 (5 bases each). This receptor was obtained from a male donor with papillary thyroid cancer or a benign thyroid nodule (not recorded which). Some clones in this sample may be carry-over from other donors' samples. The sequencing sample was made of tumor tissue. The CDR3 protein is CSAQSGRIAYEQYF. The CDR3 nucleotides read TGCAGTGCTCAATCGGGACGCATCGCATACGAGCAGTACTTC.